A selection of T cell receptor beta chains follows, all from one sample in a study of blood T cell repertoires in COVID-19. The repertoire was sequenced with immunoSEQ multiplex PCR; TCRdb's copy has only in-frame clones and lacks some. The sample gives 250,000 or so clones, approximately 89% of which show up once; about 3.5% is in the top ten. The sequenced material came from PBMCs or T cells enriched from blood (not recorded which). The receptors shown here come from a woman aged 25 to 39 who had been exposed to COVID-19. Both conserved end residues are part of each CDR3. A D gene is named only where the DNA matches it firmly. Size values are once, few and many counts, or a class for expanded clones, and some rows have none.

d_gene: NA
j_gene: TRBJ1-4
abundance: few
v_gene: TRBV30
CDR3aa: CAWSQGLTDEKLFF
CDR3nt: TGTGCCTGGAGCCAGGGGCTCACTGATGAAAAACTGTTTTTT

d_gene: TRBD2
j_gene: TRBJ2-1
abundance: NA
v_gene: TRBV7-9
CDR3aa: CASSLGPSGRGRDEQFF
CDR3nt: TGTGCCAGCAGCTTAGGTCCTAGCGGGAGGGGTAGAGATGAGCAGTTCTTC

d_gene: NA
j_gene: TRBJ2-7
abundance: NA
v_gene: TRBV3-1/TRBV3-2
CDR3aa: CASSQDSAGTYEQYF
CDR3nt: TGTGCCAGCAGCCAAGATTCGGCAGGGACCTACGAGCAGTACTTC

d_gene: TRBD1
j_gene: TRBJ1-1
abundance: NA
v_gene: TRBV7-2
CDR3aa: CASSLGGGTGLFMNTEAFF
CDR3nt: TGTGCCAGCAGCTTAGGAGGGGGGACAGGACTATTCATGAACACTGAAGCTTTCTTT

d_gene: TRBD1
j_gene: TRBJ1-6
abundance: once
v_gene: TRBV19
CDR3aa: CASSERQGLGNSPLHF
CDR3nt: TGTGCCAGTAGTGAAAGACAGGGGTTGGGAAATTCACCCCTCCACTTT

d_gene: TRBD2
j_gene: TRBJ2-1
abundance: NA
v_gene: TRBV5-4
CDR3aa: CASSLWGTRTSGGYNEQFF
CDR3nt: TGTGCCAGCAGCTTGTGGGGGACTAGGACTAGCGGAGGCTACAATGAGCAGTTCTTC

d_gene: TRBD2
j_gene: TRBJ2-1
abundance: NA
v_gene: TRBV6-5
CDR3aa: CASSYSRLAGGNEQFF
CDR3nt: TGTGCCAGCAGTTACTCGAGACTAGCGGGAGGAAATGAGCAGTTCTTC

d_gene: TRBD1
j_gene: TRBJ2-4
abundance: NA
v_gene: TRBV10-3
CDR3aa: CAISAQGALDIQYF
CDR3nt: TGTGCCATCAGCGCACAGGGGGCTCTTGACATTCAGTACTTC

d_gene: TRBD2
j_gene: TRBJ2-1
abundance: NA
v_gene: TRBV14
CDR3aa: CASSPSVAGGPRNEQFF
CDR3nt: TGTGCCAGCAGCCCAAGTGTAGCGGGAGGGCCAAGGAATGAGCAGTTCTTC

d_gene: TRBD2
j_gene: TRBJ2-1
abundance: NA
v_gene: TRBV27
CDR3aa: CASSIAGPYNEQFF
CDR3nt: TGTGCCAGCAGTATAGCGGGACCCTACAATGAGCAGTTCTTC

d_gene: NA
j_gene: TRBJ2-3
abundance: NA
v_gene: TRBV25-1
CDR3aa: CASSEYGGGTDTQYF
CDR3nt: TGTGCCAGCAGTGAATATGGGGGCGGCACAGATACGCAGTATTTT

d_gene: NA
j_gene: TRBJ1-2
abundance: NA
v_gene: TRBV24-1
CDR3aa: CATSVTTSPFYGYTF
CDR3nt: TGTGCCACCAGTGTTACGACATCGCCTTTCTATGGCTACACCTTC

d_gene: TRBD1
j_gene: TRBJ2-5
abundance: NA
v_gene: TRBV18
CDR3aa: CASSPWTGLGPRPETQYF
CDR3nt: TGTGCCAGCTCACCATGGACAGGGTTGGGGCCTCGACCAGAGACCCAGTACTTC

d_gene: TRBD2
j_gene: TRBJ2-2
abundance: NA
v_gene: TRBV6-6
CDR3aa: CASSSSGRNTGELFF
CDR3nt: TGTGCCAGCAGCAGTAGCGGGAGGAACACCGGGGAGCTGTTTTTT

d_gene: TRBD1
j_gene: TRBJ1-6
abundance: NA
v_gene: TRBV2
CDR3aa: CASSGDRGSPLHF
CDR3nt: TGTGCCAGCAGTGGGGACAGGGGTTCACCCCTCCACTTT

d_gene: TRBD2
j_gene: TRBJ2-7
abundance: NA
v_gene: TRBV19
CDR3aa: CASSPGWTSTPYEQYF
CDR3nt: TGTGCCAGTAGTCCGGGATGGACTAGCACCCCCTACGAGCAGTACTTC

d_gene: TRBD2
j_gene: TRBJ2-1
abundance: once
v_gene: TRBV6-1
CDR3aa: CASSLAGPLYNEQFF
CDR3nt: TGTGCCAGCAGTTTAGCGGGACCACTCTACAATGAGCAGTTCTTC

d_gene: NA
j_gene: TRBJ2-1
abundance: NA
v_gene: TRBV4-2
CDR3aa: CASSQEKGAAPPYNEQFF
CDR3nt: TGTGCCAGCAGCCAAGAGAAGGGAGCGGCGCCCCCCTACAATGAGCAGTTCTTC

d_gene: TRBD1
j_gene: TRBJ1-4
abundance: NA
v_gene: TRBV18
CDR3aa: CASSPRGTGVEKLFF
CDR3nt: TGTGCCAGCTCACCACGTGGGACAGGGGTCGAAAAACTGTTTTTT

d_gene: NA
j_gene: TRBJ1-1
abundance: NA
v_gene: TRBV6-2/TRBV6-3
CDR3aa: CASSFGGLRMNTEAFF
CDR3nt: TGTGCCAGCAGTTTCGGGGGTTTGAGGATGAACACTGAAGCTTTCTTT

d_gene: NA
j_gene: TRBJ2-7
abundance: NA
v_gene: TRBV5-5
CDR3aa: CASSLQGSYEQYF
CDR3nt: TGTGCCAGCAGCTTACAGGGATCCTACGAGCAGTACTTC

d_gene: NA
j_gene: TRBJ1-1
abundance: NA
v_gene: TRBV29-1
CDR3aa: CSADRDSTMNTEAFF
CDR3nt: TGCAGCGCCGATAGGGACTCCACTATGAACACTGAAGCTTTCTTT